This TCR beta chain was retrieved from a study of blood T cell repertoires in COVID-19. Study-level information: PBMCs, B-cell-depleted T cells, or T cells provided the cDNA or gDNA that made up the material.

The protocol was immunoSEQ multiplex PCR, while the TCRdb copy is restricted to in-frame clones and leaves out a portion. The sample shows about 180,000 clones, roughly 87% of them seen only once. Trimming left V 7 bases short and J 0 bases short, with 16 bases between. CDR3 length equals 15 residues. CDR1 and CDR2 (germline): SQVTM, ANQGSEA. The chain couples TRBV29-1 to TRBJ2-1; a weak D match, TRBD2 (5 bases). This TCR was recovered from a man aged 18 to 30 who had recovered from COVID-19. The sequencing sample was made of peripheral blood. CDR3 nucleotides: TGCAGCGGGAGACTAATGGAGAGCTCCTACAATGAGCAGTTCTTC. Its translation is CSGRLMESSYNEQFF.